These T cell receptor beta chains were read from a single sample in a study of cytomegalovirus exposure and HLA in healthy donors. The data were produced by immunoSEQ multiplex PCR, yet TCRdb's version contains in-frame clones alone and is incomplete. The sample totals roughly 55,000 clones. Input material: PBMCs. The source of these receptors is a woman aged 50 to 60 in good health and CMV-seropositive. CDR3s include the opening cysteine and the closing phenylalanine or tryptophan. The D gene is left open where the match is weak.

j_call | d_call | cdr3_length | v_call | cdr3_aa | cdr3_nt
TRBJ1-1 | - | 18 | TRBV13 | CAIRQGGGWFPQNTEAFF | TGTGCTATCAGGCAGGGAGGAGGATGGTTCCCTCAGAACACTGAAGCTTTCTTT
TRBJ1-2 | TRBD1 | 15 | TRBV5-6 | CASSVGQGAYYGYTF | TGTGCCAGCAGCGTGGGACAGGGGGCGTACTATGGCTACACCTTC
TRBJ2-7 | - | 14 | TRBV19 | CASSISGQSYEQYF | TGTGCCAGTAGTATATCCGGACAGTCCTACGAGCAGTACTTC
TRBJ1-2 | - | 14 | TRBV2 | CASSGEGKGYGYTF | TGTGCCAGCAGTGGGGAGGGGAAGGGGTATGGCTACACCTTC
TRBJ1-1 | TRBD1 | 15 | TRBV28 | CASRPSGTGGTEAFF | TGTGCCAGCAGACCAAGTGGGACAGGGGGCACTGAAGCTTTCTTT
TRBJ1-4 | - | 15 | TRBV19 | CASRKYREGNEKLFF | TGTGCCAGTAGGAAATACAGGGAGGGCAACGAAAAACTGTTTTTT
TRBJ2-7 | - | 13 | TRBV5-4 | CASSVDSTHEQYF | TGTGCCAGCAGCGTGGACAGTACCCACGAGCAGTACTTC
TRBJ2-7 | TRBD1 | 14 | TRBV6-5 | CASSYRDRLYEQYF | TGTGCCAGCAGTTACAGGGACAGGCTTTACGAGCAGTACTTC
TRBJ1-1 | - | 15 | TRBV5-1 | CASSLAPGGAAEAFF | TGCGCCAGCAGCTTGGCGCCCGGAGGGGCGGCTGAAGCTTTCTTT
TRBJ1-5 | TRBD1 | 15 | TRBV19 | CASSLGRGGNQPQHF | TGTGCCAGTAGCCTCGGCAGGGGGGGCAATCAGCCCCAGCATTTT
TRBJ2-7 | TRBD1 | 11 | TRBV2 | CASRTGVEQYF | TGTGCCAGCAGGACAGGGGTCGAGCAGTACTTC
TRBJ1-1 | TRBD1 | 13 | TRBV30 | CAWSTGVGTEAFF | TGTGCCTGGAGTACAGGGGTGGGAACTGAAGCTTTCTTT
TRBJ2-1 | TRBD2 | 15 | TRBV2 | CASSDPRGGDNEQFF | TGTGCCAGCAGTGACCCACGGGGAGGGGACAATGAGCAGTTCTTC
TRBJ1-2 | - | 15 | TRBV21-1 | CASSITTKANYGYTF | TGTGCCAGCAGCATCACGACAAAAGCTAACTATGGCTACACCTTC
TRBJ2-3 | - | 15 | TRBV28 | CASHARGYYTDTQYF | TGTGCCAGCCATGCCAGGGGATACTACACAGATACGCAGTATTTT
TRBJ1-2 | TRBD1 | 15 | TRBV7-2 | CASSSDRGQSYGYTF | TGTGCCAGCAGCTCCGACAGGGGGCAAAGCTATGGCTACACCTTC